The clone carrying this T cell receptor (beta chain) was detected only once. Its target is unknown. Trimming took 1 base from V and 5 from J; bases not matched to a gene: 9. In germline, CDR1 is SGHTA, CDR2 FQGTGA. CDR3 size: 17 residues. Clones were read by immunoSEQ multiplex PCR, and TCRdb kept only the in-frame ones, dropping some. The repertoire holds about 71,000 clones, with approximately 94% as singletons. This sample is part of a study of cytomegalovirus exposure and HLA in healthy donors. Across the whole study: The use of the same platform for the 95 to 150 validation repertoires and the 550 to 850 first-cohort repertoires was reported by a later analysis.

Study-wide results and limits: In vitro checks showed that a few CMV-associated chains really do target CMV antigens. According to a subsequent analysis, TCR clusters from the first cohort were inclined to appear together in the roughly 110 validation repertoires.

The sequencing sample was made of PBMCs. V usage is TRBV7-3 and J usage is TRBJ2-2; TRBD1 agrees at 8 bases. This clonotype was sampled from a man between 18 and 35 years old in good health and CMV-seropositive. CDR3 coding DNA: TGTGCCAGCAGCTTAAGACACGGACAGGGAAGGACCGGGGAGCTGTTTTTT. Translating it yields CASSLRHGQGRTGELFF.